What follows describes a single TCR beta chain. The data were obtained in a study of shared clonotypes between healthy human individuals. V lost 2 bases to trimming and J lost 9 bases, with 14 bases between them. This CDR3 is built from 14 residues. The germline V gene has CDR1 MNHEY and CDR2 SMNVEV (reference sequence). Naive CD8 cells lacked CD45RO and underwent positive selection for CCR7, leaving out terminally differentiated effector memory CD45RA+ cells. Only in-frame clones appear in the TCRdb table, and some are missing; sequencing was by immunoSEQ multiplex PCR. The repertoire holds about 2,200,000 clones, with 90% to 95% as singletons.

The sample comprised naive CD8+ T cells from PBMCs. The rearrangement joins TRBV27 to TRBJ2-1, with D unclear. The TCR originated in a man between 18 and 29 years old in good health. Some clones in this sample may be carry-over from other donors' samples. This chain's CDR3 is CASSLEILPSEQFF. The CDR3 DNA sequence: TGTGCCAGCAGTTTAGAGATCTTACCCAGTGAGCAGTTCTTC.